This T cell receptor beta chain was found in a study of cytomegalovirus exposure and HLA in healthy donors. Study-level findings and limits: Sequencing probably produced one cluster of sequence variants that were highly shared.

For this clone: Its antigen is still unknown.

The PCR made use of 60 Vbeta and 13 Jbeta primers. As handled by the study authors: Approximately 80 million unique TCR beta chains, about 11 million of them shared, were counted by a later analysis. The protocol was immunoSEQ multiplex PCR, while the TCRdb copy is restricted to in-frame clones and leaves out a portion. The V and J calls and clone size are taken from that table; D and trimming were inferred from the DNA. The sample carries 180,000 or so clones, around 80% recorded once. Trimming at V came to 6 bases and at J to 0 bases, leaving 5 bases not matched to a gene. This CDR3 has 16 residues. Germline CDR1 and CDR2: MDHEN and SYDVKM. At collection, donors were nominally healthy, but unrecorded immune exposures were probable.

V is TRBV28 and J is TRBJ2-2; 9 bases agree with TRBD1. This clonotype was sampled from a woman aged 40 to 55 in good health and CMV-seropositive. The sample consisted of PBMCs. The CDR3, as DNA: TGTGCCAGCAGGCTCCGACAGGGGGCGAACACCGGGGAGCTGTTTTTT. It translates to CASRLRQGANTGELFF.